This TCR beta chain comes out of a study of blood T cell repertoires in COVID-19. Study-wide background: Acute and convalescent COVID-19 specimens originated in the United States, Italy and Spain. In each case, the material was cDNA or gDNA derived from T cells, B-cell-depleted T cells, or PBMCs.

Germline CDR1 and CDR2: MDHEN and SYDVKM. V was clipped by 5 bases and J by 6 bases, with 16 bases between them. CDR3 length: 14 residues. Only in-frame clones appear in the TCRdb table, and some are missing; sequencing was by immunoSEQ multiplex PCR. The table shows some 310,000 clones, with around 86% occurring only once. This chain joins TRBV28 and TRBJ1-2; tentatively, D is TRBD1 (5 bases). This clonotype was obtained from a man aged 50-60 years with active or convalescent COVID-19. The specimen sequenced was peripheral blood. CDR3 sequence: CASSITDRYHGYTF. The DNA of the CDR3 is TGTGCCAGCAGTATTACCGACAGATATCATGGCTACACCTTC.